The 30 T cell receptor beta chains listed next were all sequenced from one sample in a study of T cells in localized non-small cell lung cancer. Repertoires were generated with immunoSEQ multiplex PCR, while TCRdb's copy carries only in-frame clones and drops some. The data hold under 30,000 clones, with 75% to 90% observed a single time. The sequences come from peripheral blood, collected before any cancer treatment. These receptors came from a female donor over 55 with stage I lung adenocarcinoma.

This sequence joins TRBV11-1 and TRBJ2-5; D gene ambiguous. CDR1 is SGHAT, CDR2 FQDESV, per germline (reference sequence). The CDR3 is 11 amino acids. The V gene lost 6 bases and the J gene lost 5 bases, with 7 bases spanning the gap. The CDR3 nucleotides read TGTGCCAGCAGTCAAAGGGAGACCCAGTACTTC. Translation gives CASSQRETQYF.

This clone showed up just once. The chain links TRBV19 to TRBJ1-2; no clear D. The germline V and J ends were trimmed by 1 base and 3 bases, with 6 bases remaining between them. Germline CDR1 and CDR2: LNHDA and SQIVND (reference sequence). CDR3 length equals 13 residues. The CDR3 sequence is CASSIGGDYGYTF. The DNA for the CDR3 is TGTGCCAGTAGTATAGGAGGAGACTATGGCTACACCTTC.

V is TRBV19 and J is TRBJ1-2, with 7 bases identical to TRBD1. Looked up from germline, CDR1 is LNHDA and CDR2 is SQIVND (reference sequence). V was pared by 6 bases and J by 8 bases, with 9 bases of the junction left unmatched. The CDR3 loop spans 13 amino acids. The CDR3 protein is CASRLTGQRGYTF. Here the CDR3 DNA reads TGTGCCAGTAGACTGACAGGGCAGCGGGGCTACACCTTC. The variable domain in full, completed from reference TRBV19 and TRBJ1-2, reads DGGITQSPKYLFRKEGQNVTLSCEQNLNHDAMYWYRQDPGQGLRLIYYSQIVNDFQKGDIAEGYSVSREKKESFPLTVTSAQKNPTAFYLCASRLTGQRGYTFGSGTRLTVV.

The chain combines TRBV28 with TRBJ2-4; D remains unclear. Trimming pared 5 bases from V and 4 bases from J, leaving 9 bases between. The length of the CDR3 is 13 residues. The germline CDR1 and CDR2 sequences are MDHEN and SYDVKM. CDR3 sequence reads: CASSPGRKNIQYF. DNA for the CDR3: TGTGCCAGCAGTCCGGGCCGTAAAAACATTCAGTACTTC.

This chain links TRBV5-5 with TRBJ1-1; maybe TRBD1 (6 bases). CDR1 and CDR2 from the germline V gene are SGHKS and YYEKEE (reference sequence). The CDR3 is 16 residues long. Between the trimmed V and J ends, which lost 4 bases and 5 bases, there was a span of 21 bases. CDR3 nucleotides: TGTGCCAGCAGCCCGACCGGGACACCTTACGGGACTGAAGCTTTCTTT. It codes for CASSPTGTPYGTEAFF. The entire variable domain, with the rest obtained from reference TRBV5-5 and TRBJ1-1, is as follows: DAGVTQSPTHLIKTRGQQVTLRCSPISGHKSVSWYQQVLGQGPQFIFQYYEKEERGRGNFPDRFSARQFPNYSSELNVNALLLGDSALYLCASSPTGTPYGTEAFFGQGTRLTVV.

The CDR3 reads CASSWTFYEQYF. CDR3 sequence (DNA): TGTGCCAGCAGTTGGACATTTTACGAGCAGTACTTC. The chain uses TRBV28 and TRBJ2-7; D possibly corresponds to TRBD1 (5 bases). Trimming left V 4 bases short and J 4 bases short, with 8 bases between. This CDR3 has 12 residues. Germline-derived CDR1 and CDR2 are MDHEN and SYDVKM.

This clone was counted once. V usage is TRBV5-1 and J usage is TRBJ2-7; 7 bases line up with TRBD2. With V trimmed by 0 bases and J by 4 bases, 13 bases remained unmatched. This CDR3 has 17 amino acids. The germline gives CDR1 SGHRS, CDR2 YFSETQ. The CDR3 sequence: CASSLEAGSGELYEQYF. The CDR3 coding sequence is TGCGCCAGCAGCTTGGAGGCGGGGAGCGGGGAGTTATACGAGCAGTACTTC.

This chain links TRBV6-7 with TRBJ1-5, with D uncertain. TRBV6-7 is known as an ORF, though its function is uncertain. The CDR3 has 17 residues. V was shortened by 3 bases and J by 0 bases, with 15 bases between the two germline ends. The CDR3 here is CASSYSSTGYSNQPQHF. The CDR3 DNA sequence: TGTGCCAGCAGTTATTCCTCAACGGGATATAGCAATCAGCCCCAGCATTTT.

The V and J genes are TRBV2 and TRBJ2-7; perhaps TRBD1 as D (6 bases). The germline CDR1 and CDR2 sequences are SNHLY and FYNNEI. The CDR3 consists of 14 residues. V dropped 3 bases and J dropped 9 bases, with 18 bases sitting between them. The CDR3 region has the DNA TGTGCCAGCAGTGACGGGACACCTAACTCTAGGCAGTACTTC. Amino acid sequence: CASSDGTPNSRQYF.

This rearrangement joins TRBV7-9 to TRBJ2-3, with 10 bases identical to TRBD2. The CDR3 runs 15 residues. CDR1 and CDR2 (germline): SEHNR, FQNEAQ (reference sequence). The trim removed 5 bases at V and 1 base at J, leaving 3 bases unmatched. The CDR3 region has the DNA TGTGCCAGCAGCCGACTAGCGGGTCGCACAGATACGCAGTATTTT. As protein: CASSRLAGRTDTQYF.

In nucleotides, the CDR3 is TGTGCCAGCAGCCAATATCCCCCGGGGCCCCAGCATTTT. Translating it yields CASSQYPPGPQHF. The V and J genes are TRBV11-2 and TRBJ1-5; D remains ambiguous. Trimming shortened V by 5 bases and J by 9 bases, and 14 bases separated the two germline ends. Germline V lookup: CDR1 SGHAT, CDR2 FQNNGV. The CDR3 totals 13 residues.

The chain couples TRBV13 to TRBJ2-1; a possible D gene is TRBD1 (5 bases). This CDR3 is built from 15 residues. Trimming removed 4 bases from V and 6 bases from J, with 16 bases in between. Germline assignment: CDR1 PRHDT and CDR2 FYEKMQ (reference sequence). The CDR3 coding sequence is TGTGCCAGCAGCTCATTACGATCTAGGGGCAATGAGCAGTTCTTC. It specifies CASSSLRSRGNEQFF.

The V call is TRBV5-4, the J call TRBJ1-5; D ambiguous. This CDR3 is built from 14 residues. V was clipped by 3 bases and J by 0 bases, with 7 bases between them. Looked up from germline, CDR1 is SGHNT and CDR2 is YYREEE (reference sequence). Here the CDR3 reads CASSSTPSNQPQHF. The CDR3 DNA sequence: TGTGCCAGCAGCTCAACACCTAGCAATCAGCCCCAGCATTTT.

The chain couples TRBV18 to TRBJ1-1, with D perhaps matching TRBD1 (5 bases). Germline V gene sequence: CDR1 KGHSH, CDR2 LQKENI. V was pared by 3 bases and J by 0 bases, with 8 bases between. This CDR3 is 14 amino acids long. As DNA, the CDR3 is TGTGCCAGCTCACCCATGGGGGTGAACACTGAAGCTTTCTTT. It encodes CASSPMGVNTEAFF.

V usage is TRBV25-1 and J usage is TRBJ2-1; unclear D gene. The CDR3 covers 13 residues. The V and J ends lost 3 bases and 7 bases respectively, with 10 bases between them. CDR1 is MGHDK, CDR2 SYGVNS, per germline. The CDR3 is CASSEVTFNEQFF. The CDR3 bases are TGTGCCAGCAGTGAGGTGACATTTAATGAGCAGTTCTTC.

The chain employs TRBV7-2 and TRBJ2-7; 9 positions match TRBD2. V was pared by 5 bases and J by 3 bases, with 8 bases of the junction left unmatched. The CDR3 covers 15 residues. Germline values: CDR1 SGHTA, CDR2 FQGNSA. The CDR3 nucleotides read TGTGCCAGCAGCCTTGGTAGCGGGGGAGGCTACGAGCAGTACTTC. Translation gives CASSLGSGGGYEQYF.

The chain couples TRBV6-6 to TRBJ2-2; D may be TRBD2 (6 bases). The V end lost 11 bases, the J end lost 0 bases, and 10 bases lay between the germline ends. Per germline, CDR1 MNHNY and CDR2 SVGAGI (reference sequence). This CDR3 spans 13 amino acids. CDR3 residues: CAARGSNTGELFF. The CDR3 DNA is TGTGCCGCCCGGGGGTCGAACACCGGGGAGCTGTTTTTT.

V gene TRBV10-1 combines with J gene TRBJ2-2, with TRBD2 identical over 7 bases. CDR3 length equals 14 residues. Trimming took 8 bases from V and 3 from J; bases not matched to a gene: 6. Germline lookup yields CDR1 WNHNN and CDR2 SYGVQD (reference sequence). CDR3 loop: CASGGEKDTGELFF. In nucleotides, the CDR3 is TGCGCCAGCGGGGGGGAGAAGGACACCGGGGAGCTGTTTTTT.

This rearrangement joins TRBV27 to TRBJ1-5; D is unresolved. This CDR3 contains 13 residues. The germline gives CDR1 MNHEY, CDR2 SMNVEV (reference sequence). Trimming stripped 8 bases from V and 6 bases from J, with 14 bases between. For the CDR3, the DNA is TGTGCCAGCGGGAGACTTATGGGTCAGCCCCAGCATTTT. This sequence encodes CASGRLMGQPQHF.

The J gene is TRBJ1-4, the V gene TRBV10-3; D remains unclear. Germline CDR1 and CDR2: ENHRY and SYGVKD. Deletions cut 2 bases from V and 0 bases from J, with 13 bases between. CDR3 size: 17 residues. The CDR3 DNA sequence: TGTGCCATCAGTGAGGGTACTGATACCGCAACTAATGAAAAACTGTTTTTT. This codes for CAISEGTDTATNEKLFF.

This clone came up a few times. The chain links TRBV27 to TRBJ1-1; D call uncertain. Trimming took off 4 bases at V and 2 bases at J, with 17 bases between the two ends. This CDR3 comprises 16 residues. From germline, CDR1 is MNHEY and CDR2 SMNVEV (reference sequence). The CDR3 loop reads CASSSLEDGGNTEAFF. The CDR3, as DNA: TGTGCCAGCAGTTCCCTTGAGGACGGTGGAAACACTGAAGCTTTCTTT.

The chain links TRBV4-1 to TRBJ2-7, with D perhaps matching TRBD2 (6 bases). Per germline, CDR1 MGHRA and CDR2 YSYEKL. Trimming pared 3 bases from V and 6 bases from J, leaving 18 bases between. The CDR3 spans 15 residues. In DNA, the CDR3 is TGCGCCAGCAGCCAGCGACTAGGGCGCGGGGCCGAGCAGTACTTC. Its protein is CASSQRLGRGAEQYF.

The chain carries TRBV21-1 and TRBJ1-3. TRBV21-1 is a known pseudogene. The CDR3 contains 19 residues. CDR3: CASSLGLPIPSNSGNTIYF. The CDR3 coding sequence is TGTGCCAGCAGCTTAGGACTCCCCATCCCTTCTAACTCTGGAAACACCATATATTTT.

J is TRBJ2-1 and V is TRBV5-1; 7 positions agree with TRBD1. With V trimmed by 4 bases and J by 2 bases, 3 bases remained unmatched. CDR3 size: 14 residues. The germline gives CDR1 SGHRS, CDR2 YFSETQ. CDR3 nucleotides: TGCGCCAGCAGCCGGGACAGTCCCTACAATGAGCAGTTCTTC. It translates to CASSRDSPYNEQFF.

This clone appeared a single time. V gene TRBV2 combines with J gene TRBJ1-1; no definite D call. The CDR3 spans 13 residues. The germline CDR1 and CDR2 sequences are SNHLY and FYNNEI. Trimming stripped 7 bases from V and 2 bases from J, with 11 bases between. The CDR3 is CASNPGANTEAFF. Here the CDR3 DNA reads TGTGCCAGCAACCCAGGTGCCAACACTGAAGCTTTCTTT. The full variable domain, its missing parts supplied by reference TRBV2 and TRBJ1-1, is EPEVTQTPSHQVTQMGQEVILRCVPISNHLYFYWYRQILGQKVEFLVSFYNNEISEKSEIFDDQFSVERPDGSNFTLKIRSTKLEDSAMYFCASNPGANTEAFFGQGTRLTVV.

The chain combines TRBV2 with TRBJ1-3; TRBD1 matches 7 bases. This CDR3 has 15 amino acids. Trimming at V came to 8 bases and at J to 5 bases, leaving 12 bases not matched to a gene. CDR1 and CDR2 (germline): SNHLY, FYNNEI. The CDR3 region has the DNA TGTGCCAGCTCTGGGACAGCATCTTTTCGAAACACCATATATTTT. Protein: CASSGTASFRNTIYF.

V and J are TRBV7-3 and TRBJ2-3, with TRBD1 matching over 7 bases. The CDR3 is 15 amino acids. V lost 2 bases, J lost 1 base, and 3 bases stayed unmatched. Germline V gives CDR1 SGHTA, CDR2 FQGTGA. The CDR3 coding sequence is TGTGCCAGCAGCTTAGGTCAGGGGGGCACAGATACGCAGTATTTT. Translation gives CASSLGQGGTDTQYF.

The CDR3 is CASSEPGLSVIGANVLTF. DNA for the CDR3: TGTGCCAGCAGTGAACCGGGACTCTCGGTGATAGGGGCCAACGTCCTGACTTTC. The chain combines TRBV6-1 with TRBJ2-6, with a possible D match to TRBD2 (6 bases). The germline V gene has CDR1 MNHNS and CDR2 SASEGT. The length of the CDR3 is 18 residues. Trimming took off 2 bases at V and 4 bases at J, with 18 bases between the two ends.

This chain joins TRBV2 and TRBJ2-1; possible D gene TRBD2, 6 bases. V dropped 4 bases and J dropped 9 bases, with 19 bases sitting between them. CDR3 length: 15 residues. The germline gives CDR1 SNHLY, CDR2 FYNNEI. CDR3 in DNA: TGTGCCAGCAGTGGAGAGACGGGGAGGAGAGGTGAGCAGTTCTTC. It specifies CASSGETGRRGEQFF.

The chain carries TRBV19 and TRBJ2-7; 11 nucleotides align to TRBD2. The V and J ends lost 5 bases and 3 bases, in that order; junction bases with no gene match: 3. The CDR3 runs 14 residues. CDR1 and CDR2 from the germline V gene are LNHDA and SQIVND (reference sequence). CDR3 amino acids: CASSSSGGYYEQYF. The CDR3 nucleotides are TGTGCCAGTAGTTCTAGCGGGGGGTACTACGAGCAGTACTTC.